This T cell receptor (beta chain) was sequenced for a study of human T cells and chemical hapten exposure. For the study at large: Patients received weekly diphenylcyclopropenone doses to the scalp throughout the roughly 23-week study. Study conclusions and caveats: Once DPC sensitization occurred, TCRs above 1 in 1000 frequency showed no change. Relative to control repertoires, expanded TCRs gave rise to significantly more large CDR3 similarity clusters.

V trimming: 8 bases; J trimming: 4 bases; junction bases outside the gene matches: 6. The germline V gene encodes CDR1 SGHAT and CDR2 FQNNGV. The CDR3 extends over 14 amino acids. In the source study's methods: With a range of about 23,224 to 700,000, the median per sample was about 92,000 TCRs. TCRdb itself ran the RACE reads through MiXCR, one entry per CDR3 protein. It is TCRdb's table, rather than the study itself, that gives the V and J calls and clone size. The repertoire holds under 450,000 distinct CDR3 sequences, with 4.8% as singletons. On this clonotype: Its antigen is undetermined.

Noted time point: patch test 1, 2 weeks after DPC sensitization. As for treatment: therapeutic diphenylcyclopropenone sensitization with weekly scalp DPC. Sequences were derived from whole blood, sampled in connection with sensitization to the hapten diphenylcyclopropenone (DPC). This clonotype originated in a woman between 50 and 59 years old with alopecia areata. Some clones in this sample may be carry-over from other donors' samples. The chain combines TRBV11-2 with TRBJ2-3; TRBD2 matches 10 bases. The CDR3 sequence: CASRALAGADTQYF. The DNA for the CDR3 is TGTGCCAGCCGAGCCCTAGCGGGAGCAGATACGCAGTATTTT.